Listed below are T cell receptor beta chains from one sample, sequenced in a study of cytotoxic CD8 clonotypes in ibrutinib-treated CLL. The method was immunoSEQ multiplex PCR; TCRdb's version includes in-frame clones alone and lacks a portion of them. The sample consists of around 310,000 clones, around four fifths of them appearing once. The sequencing used PBMCs, collected before ibrutinib treatment. All receptors come from a human donor with chronic lymphocytic leukemia. CDR3s include the opening cysteine and the closing phenylalanine or tryptophan. D genes are given only for firm matches. Expanded clones get a size class; other rows say once, few or many, or leave the size out.

V gene: TRBV28; clone size: NA; J gene: TRBJ2-7; D gene: NA; CDR3 DNA: TGTGCCAGCAGTGCGCCTCAGGGAAGCTCCTACGAGCAGTACTTC; CDR3 protein: CASSAPQGSSYEQYF
V gene: TRBV19; clone size: NA; J gene: TRBJ2-6; D gene: NA; CDR3 DNA: TGTGCCACTTCGCGTCCTGGGGCCAACGTCCTGACTTTC; CDR3 protein: CATSRPGANVLTF
V gene: TRBV4-1; clone size: NA; J gene: TRBJ1-3; D gene: NA; CDR3 DNA: TGCGCCAGCAGCCAAATGGGCAGTACCCCCAGAAACACCATATATTTT; CDR3 protein: CASSQMGSTPRNTIYF
V gene: TRBV7-2; clone size: NA; J gene: TRBJ2-2; D gene: NA; CDR3 DNA: TGTGCCAGCAGCTTAGCGGTCAGCCACACCGGGGAGCTGTTTTTT; CDR3 protein: CASSLAVSHTGELFF
V gene: TRBV28; clone size: NA; J gene: TRBJ2-7; D gene: TRBD2; CDR3 DNA: TGTGCCAGCAGTTTAACCAGCGGGAGTGTCTACGAGCAGTACTTC; CDR3 protein: CASSLTSGSVYEQYF
V gene: TRBV10-3; clone size: NA; J gene: TRBJ1-4; D gene: NA; CDR3 DNA: TGTGCCATCAGTGGCGGAACTAAAGCCGAGGAAAAACTGTTTTTT; CDR3 protein: CAISGGTKAEEKLFF
V gene: TRBV6-6; clone size: NA; J gene: TRBJ1-3; D gene: NA; CDR3 DNA: TGTGCCAGCAGTTATCGAGTATACGACTCTGGAAACACCATATATTTT; CDR3 protein: CASSYRVYDSGNTIYF
V gene: TRBV20-1; clone size: few; J gene: TRBJ2-5; D gene: NA; CDR3 DNA: TGCAGTGCCGAGGGGACCCAGTACTTC; CDR3 protein: CSAEGTQYF
V gene: TRBV15; clone size: once; J gene: TRBJ2-1; D gene: NA; CDR3 DNA: TGTGCCACCAGCAGTGGCTACAATGAGCAGTTCTTC; CDR3 protein: CATSSGYNEQFF
V gene: TRBV19; clone size: NA; J gene: TRBJ1-5; D gene: NA; CDR3 DNA: TGTGCCAGTAGTAAGCTCCGGGTCTTGCAGCCCCAGCATTTT; CDR3 protein: CASSKLRVLQPQHF
V gene: TRBV11-2; clone size: NA; J gene: TRBJ2-1; D gene: TRBD2; CDR3 DNA: TGTGCCAGCAGCTTAGATACTAGCGGGAGGGCCGGTAATGAGCAGTTCTTC; CDR3 protein: CASSLDTSGRAGNEQFF
V gene: TRBV7-9; clone size: NA; J gene: TRBJ1-1; D gene: NA; CDR3 DNA: TGTGCCAGCAGCTTATCGGGCATCACTGAAGCTTTCTTT; CDR3 protein: CASSLSGITEAFF
V gene: TRBV20-1; clone size: NA; J gene: TRBJ1-1; D gene: NA; CDR3 DNA: TGCAGTGGCCTGAGGACAACTGAAGCTTTCTTT; CDR3 protein: CSGLRTTEAFF
V gene: TRBV9; clone size: few; J gene: TRBJ2-5; D gene: NA; CDR3 DNA: TGTGCCAGCAGCGTAGGTCGGGTGGGAGAGACCCAGTACTTC; CDR3 protein: CASSVGRVGETQYF
V gene: TRBV28; clone size: once; J gene: TRBJ2-1; D gene: TRBD1; CDR3 DNA: TGTGCCAGCAGTCCAAGACAGGGGCCAGAAGATGAGCAGTTCTTC; CDR3 protein: CASSPRQGPEDEQFF
V gene: TRBV9; clone size: NA; J gene: TRBJ2-5; D gene: TRBD1; CDR3 DNA: TGTGCCAGCAGCACCGGGACAGTGTATCAAGAGACCCAGTACTTC; CDR3 protein: CASSTGTVYQETQYF
V gene: TRBV5-4; clone size: NA; J gene: TRBJ2-7; D gene: TRBD2; CDR3 DNA: TGTGCCAGCACCGATAGCGGGAACCCCTACGAGCAGTACTTC; CDR3 protein: CASTDSGNPYEQYF
V gene: TRBV20-1; clone size: NA; J gene: TRBJ1-1; D gene: NA; CDR3 DNA: TGCAGTGCACGGGGGAACACTGAAGCTTTCTTT; CDR3 protein: CSARGNTEAFF
V gene: TRBV15; clone size: many; J gene: TRBJ2-7; D gene: NA; CDR3 DNA: TGTGCCACCAGCAGAGAGCCCGGCTACGAGCAGTACTTC; CDR3 protein: CATSREPGYEQYF
V gene: TRBV14; clone size: NA; J gene: TRBJ2-3; D gene: TRBD2; CDR3 DNA: TGTGCCAGCAGCCATGCAATAGCGGGAGGATTAGATACGCAGTATTTT; CDR3 protein: CASSHAIAGGLDTQYF
V gene: TRBV4-3; clone size: NA; J gene: TRBJ1-1; D gene: TRBD1; CDR3 DNA: TGCGCCAGCAGCCCCTACTTGGGACAGTGGAACACTGAAGCTTTCTTT; CDR3 protein: CASSPYLGQWNTEAFF
V gene: TRBV6-5; clone size: NA; J gene: TRBJ2-2; D gene: TRBD2; CDR3 DNA: TGTGCCAGCAGTCAACTAGCGGGATCCGGGGAGCTGTTTTTT; CDR3 protein: CASSQLAGSGELFF
V gene: TRBV5-1; clone size: NA; J gene: TRBJ2-5; D gene: TRBD2; CDR3 DNA: TGCGCCAGCAGCCCCGGCGGGGGGGAAGAGACCCAGTACTTC; CDR3 protein: CASSPGGGEETQYF
V gene: TRBV25-1; clone size: NA; J gene: TRBJ2-2; D gene: NA; CDR3 DNA: TGTGCCAGCAGTGAATGGTCCGGCTACAGCCCGAACACCGGGGAGCTGTTTTTT; CDR3 protein: CASSEWSGYSPNTGELFF
V gene: TRBV28; clone size: NA; J gene: TRBJ2-7; D gene: NA; CDR3 DNA: TGTGCCAGCAAATCCCGGGATTCTGACTCCTACGAGCAGTACTTC; CDR3 protein: CASKSRDSDSYEQYF
V gene: TRBV9; clone size: few; J gene: TRBJ2-1; D gene: NA; CDR3 DNA: TGTGCCAGCAGCGTAGGCGTCCATGAGCAGTTCTTC; CDR3 protein: CASSVGVHEQFF
V gene: TRBV28; clone size: NA; J gene: TRBJ2-7; D gene: TRBD1; CDR3 DNA: TGTGCCAGCAGGGACCGGGACAGGGCTGTCTACGAGCAGTACTTC; CDR3 protein: CASRDRDRAVYEQYF
V gene: TRBV15; clone size: NA; J gene: TRBJ2-7; D gene: TRBD1; CDR3 DNA: TGTGCCACCAGCAAGTCGACAGGGGCCGGTGGCTACGAGCAGTACTTC; CDR3 protein: CATSKSTGAGGYEQYF
V gene: TRBV19; clone size: NA; J gene: TRBJ2-7; D gene: TRBD2; CDR3 DNA: TGTGCCAGTAGTGTGGTAGCGGGAGATTTTTACGAGCAGTACTTC; CDR3 protein: CASSVVAGDFYEQYF
V gene: TRBV15; clone size: NA; J gene: TRBJ2-1; D gene: NA; CDR3 DNA: TGTGCCACCAGCAGAGGGACGTTCGACAATGAGCAGTTCTTC; CDR3 protein: CATSRGTFDNEQFF
V gene: TRBV29-1; clone size: NA; J gene: TRBJ2-7; D gene: NA; CDR3 DNA: TGCAGCGTTGAAGGTCTAGGAGAAACCTACGAGCAGTACTTC; CDR3 protein: CSVEGLGETYEQYF
V gene: TRBV30; clone size: NA; J gene: TRBJ2-2; D gene: TRBD2; CDR3 DNA: TGTGCCTGGAACCTACAAGCGGGAACGAACACCGGGGAGCTGTTTTTT; CDR3 protein: CAWNLQAGTNTGELFF
V gene: TRBV5-6; clone size: once; J gene: TRBJ2-7; D gene: TRBD2; CDR3 DNA: TGTGCCAGCACCTCATACGGACTAGTATACGAGCAGTACTTC; CDR3 protein: CASTSYGLVYEQYF
V gene: TRBV13; clone size: NA; J gene: TRBJ2-2; D gene: NA; CDR3 DNA: TGTGCCAGCAGCTTCGCGGTGGACGGCACCGGGGAGCTGTTTTTT; CDR3 protein: CASSFAVDGTGELFF
V gene: TRBV7-8; clone size: few; J gene: TRBJ1-2; D gene: NA; CDR3 DNA: TGTGCCAGCAGCTTAAGGCAGGGCGGCAACTATGGCTACACCTTC; CDR3 protein: CASSLRQGGNYGYTF
V gene: TRBV18; clone size: NA; J gene: TRBJ1-1; D gene: NA; CDR3 DNA: TGTGCCAGCTCACCACAGGGAACTGAAGCTTTCTTT; CDR3 protein: CASSPQGTEAFF
V gene: TRBV11-2; clone size: NA; J gene: TRBJ1-1; D gene: NA; CDR3 DNA: TGTGCCAGCCTCAACGCGAACACTGAAGCTTTCTTT; CDR3 protein: CASLNANTEAFF
V gene: TRBV9; clone size: NA; J gene: TRBJ2-2; D gene: TRBD2; CDR3 DNA: TGTGCCAGCAGCGTAGGTGGGGGGGGGACCCTCACCGGGGAGCTGTTTTTT; CDR3 protein: CASSVGGGGTLTGELFF
V gene: TRBV30; clone size: NA; J gene: TRBJ1-1; D gene: NA; CDR3 DNA: TGTGCCTGGGGGAGGTCGGGGCTGACTGAAGCTTTCTTT; CDR3 protein: CAWGRSGLTEAFF
V gene: TRBV7-9; clone size: few; J gene: TRBJ2-7; D gene: NA; CDR3 DNA: TGTGCCAGCAGCTTAACGGCAGCCTACGAGCAGTACTTC; CDR3 protein: CASSLTAAYEQYF
V gene: TRBV11-2; clone size: NA; J gene: TRBJ2-1; D gene: NA; CDR3 DNA: TGTGCCAGCAGCTTAGGGGTTGACTCCTACAATGAGCAGTTCTTC; CDR3 protein: CASSLGVDSYNEQFF
V gene: TRBV10-1; clone size: NA; J gene: TRBJ2-3; D gene: NA; CDR3 DNA: TGCGCCAGCAGTGTTGGTAGCGCGTACGGGGATACGCAGTATTTT; CDR3 protein: CASSVGSAYGDTQYF
V gene: TRBV5-1; clone size: NA; J gene: TRBJ2-2; D gene: NA; CDR3 DNA: TGCGCCAGCAGCTTGTTCCGGGACGGGGAGCTGTTTTTT; CDR3 protein: CASSLFRDGELFF
V gene: TRBV7-2; clone size: NA; J gene: TRBJ1-1; D gene: NA; CDR3 DNA: TGTGCCAGCAGCCCCGGGGGGGGCCGAAGGAACACTGAAGCTTTCTTT; CDR3 protein: CASSPGGGRRNTEAFF
V gene: TRBV6-4; clone size: once; J gene: TRBJ2-3; D gene: NA; CDR3 DNA: TGTGCCAGCAGTGACTCAGGGGGCACAGATACGCAGTATTTT; CDR3 protein: CASSDSGGTDTQYF
V gene: TRBV20-1; clone size: NA; J gene: TRBJ2-7; D gene: NA; CDR3 DNA: TGCAGTGCTGCCTCGGAGTGGGAGCAGTACTTC; CDR3 protein: CSAASEWEQYF
V gene: TRBV2; clone size: NA; J gene: TRBJ1-2; D gene: NA; CDR3 DNA: TGTGCCAGCAGTGTGGCTGGCCCCGGCTACACCTTC; CDR3 protein: CASSVAGPGYTF
V gene: TRBV10-3; clone size: NA; J gene: TRBJ2-5; D gene: TRBD2; CDR3 DNA: TGTGCCATCCAGGGCACTAGCGGGAGTTTCGAGACCCAGTACTTC; CDR3 protein: CAIQGTSGSFETQYF
V gene: TRBV6-1; clone size: NA; J gene: TRBJ1-5; D gene: NA; CDR3 DNA: TGTGCCAGCAGTTGGTCAGGGAATCAGCCCCAGCATTTT; CDR3 protein: CASSWSGNQPQHF
V gene: TRBV5-4; clone size: NA; J gene: TRBJ2-5; D gene: NA; CDR3 DNA: TGTGCCAGCAGCTTATCGGCCATTCAAGAGACCCAGTACTTC; CDR3 protein: CASSLSAIQETQYF
V gene: TRBV11-2; clone size: NA; J gene: TRBJ2-5; D gene: NA; CDR3 DNA: TGTGCCAGCAGCCTAGAAGGATCTAGCCCCTCGCCCCAGTACTTC; CDR3 protein: CASSLEGSSPSPQYF
V gene: TRBV29-1; clone size: NA; J gene: TRBJ1-1; D gene: TRBD1; CDR3 DNA: TGCAGCGCTACAGGGGTAGGGGACACTGAAGCTTTCTTT; CDR3 protein: CSATGVGDTEAFF